Each of the 18 T cell receptor beta chains below was sequenced from the same sample in a study of CD8 T cells in Susac syndrome. A quantity of about 0.45 to 1 ug RNA underwent reverse transcription using random hexamers. MiXCR, applied by TCRdb to the immunoSEQ multiplex PCR reads, yields one record per CDR3 protein. This sample has 400,000 to 550,000 distinct CDR3 sequences; more than 80% occur once, and the top ten carry roughly 0.11%. Specimen: CD8+ T cells from PBMCs. These receptors were collected from a human donor with multiple sclerosis.

The rearrangement links TRBV28 to TRBJ2-7, with 7 bases aligning to TRBD1. CDR1 and CDR2 from the germline V gene are MDHEN and SYDVKM. CDR3 length equals 15 residues. J gave up 1 base and V 1 base, and 4 bases lay outside the gene matches. The CDR3 DNA reads as TGTGCCAGCAGTTTATACGACAGGGAATCCTACGAGCAGTACTTC. Its protein product is CASSLYDRESYEQYF.

The rearrangement links TRBV7-6 to TRBJ2-1; 7 positions agree with TRBD2. The CDR3 spans 15 residues. The germline gives CDR1 SGHVS, CDR2 FNYEAQ. The V gene end was trimmed by 1 base and the J gene end by 10 bases; junction bases not matched to a gene: 10. The CDR3 DNA reads as TGTGCCAGCAGCTTAGACCCCCCGGGAGCGGGGGAGCAGTTCTTC. Protein: CASSLDPPGAGEQFF.

There are a few counts of this clonotype. V gene TRBV6-5 combines with J gene TRBJ1-2; TRBD1 might be the D (6 bases). In germline, CDR1 is MNHEY, CDR2 SVGAGI. V shed 0 bases and J shed 6 bases, with 14 bases lying between them. CDR3 length: 15 amino acids. The CDR3 nucleotides are TGTGCCAGCAGTTACTCGTTAGTGGCAGGGGATGGCTACACCTTC. Its translation: CASSYSLVAGDGYTF.

The chain uses TRBV4-1 and TRBJ1-5; TRBD1 agrees at 8 bases. V shed 1 base and J 4 bases; nucleotides not matched to a gene: 12. The CDR3 length is 18 residues. Germline-derived CDR1 and CDR2 are MGHRA and YSYEKL. The CDR3 protein is CASSQVFAGGPTNQPQHF. As DNA, the CDR3 is TGCGCCAGCAGCCAAGTTTTTGCAGGGGGCCCCACTAATCAGCCCCAGCATTTT.

J is TRBJ2-7 and V is TRBV4-1, with D perhaps matching TRBD2 (5 bases). Trimming stripped 1 base from V and 2 bases from J, with 15 bases between. The CDR3 runs to 16 residues. In germline, CDR1 is MGHRA, CDR2 YSYEKL. The CDR3 coding sequence is TGCGCCAGCAGCCAAGTCCCGGACTCTACAGCCTACGAGCAGTACTTC. This gives the protein CASSQVPDSTAYEQYF.

Worth noting for this clonotype: This is likely a read error, given that the CDR3 carries no conserved phenylalanine or tryptophan at its end. This chain links TRBV30 with TRBJ1-1; no clear D. The V gene lost 3 bases and the J gene lost 4 bases, with 6 bases spanning the gap. The CDR3 contains 11 residues. The germline CDR1 and CDR2 sequences are GTSNPN and SVGIG (reference sequence). CDR3 coding DNA: TGTGCCTGGAGCGGATCCACTGAAGCTTTCCTT. Translated, it gives CAWSGSTEAFL.

CDR3 region: CSVAGGGRIGELFF. The CDR3 nucleotides are TGCAGCGTTGCGGGAGGGGGAAGGATCGGGGAGCTGTTTTTT. The chain recombines TRBV29-1 with TRBJ2-2; 8 nucleotides agree with TRBD2. The CDR3 covers 14 residues. Trimming took 4 bases from V and 7 from J; bases not matched to a gene: 8. Germline lookup yields CDR1 SQVTM and CDR2 ANQGSEA.

The rearrangement joins TRBV29-1 to TRBJ2-7; D is possibly TRBD2 (6 bases). The CDR3 runs to 15 residues. The V end was cut by 0 bases, the J end by 4 bases, with 16 bases between. The germline V gene has CDR1 SQVTM and CDR2 ANQGSEA. The CDR3 region is CSVEEENSGGYEQYF. CDR3 nucleotides: TGCAGCGTTGAAGAGGAGAATAGCGGAGGGTACGAGCAGTACTTC.

The chain employs TRBV19 and TRBJ1-5; no definite D call. Trimming removed 8 bases at V and 3 bases at J, with 8 bases between. The CDR3 spans 12 residues. The V gene's germline CDR1 is LNHDA and CDR2 SQIVND (reference sequence). Here the CDR3 reads CASSGYNQPQHF. For the CDR3, the DNA is TGTGCCAGTTCAGGATACAATCAGCCCCAGCATTTT.

V is TRBV3-1 and J is TRBJ2-3; D ambiguous. The CDR3 has 13 residues. V lost 7 bases, J lost 1 base, and 9 bases lay in between. Germline V lookup: CDR1 LGHDT, CDR2 YNNKEL (reference sequence). CDR3: CASTLAGTDTQYF. CDR3 nucleotide sequence: TGTGCCAGCACCCTTGCGGGCACAGATACGCAGTATTTT.

V is TRBV30 and J is TRBJ2-5; D perhaps matches TRBD2 (5 bases). CDR3 length: 12 amino acids. Germline V CDR1 and CDR2: GTSNPN, SVGIG (reference sequence). V was clipped by 4 bases and J by 4 bases, with 10 bases between them. The CDR3 loop reads CAWKEAGETQYF. In DNA, the CDR3 is TGTGCCTGGAAGGAGGCGGGAGAGACCCAGTACTTC.

This clonotype was counted a single time. This chain uses TRBV7-9 with TRBJ1-1, with D possibly TRBD1 on 5 matching bases. V gave up 5 bases and J gave up 11 bases, with 15 bases separating them. The CDR3 length is 12 residues. CDR1 and CDR2 (germline): SEHNR, FQNEAQ (reference sequence). CDR3 in DNA: TGTGCCAGCAGCCCCGCCGGGGCGGAGGCTTTCTTT. Translation gives CASSPAGAEAFF.

The V call is TRBV4-1, the J call TRBJ1-1; possibly TRBD1 for D (5 bases). Looked up from germline, CDR1 is MGHRA and CDR2 is YSYEKL. This CDR3 is built from 17 residues. Trimming left V 2 bases short and J 1 base short, with 17 bases between. The CDR3 nucleotides read TGCGCCAGCAGCCAATATCTTCCCGAGACAGCGAACACTGAAGCTTTCTTT. Residues: CASSQYLPETANTEAFF.

The chain links TRBV27 to TRBJ2-7; 8 nucleotides agree with TRBD1. The J segment lost 0 bases and the V segment lost 3 bases, leaving 7 bases of the junction unmatched. CDR1 MNHEY and CDR2 SMNVEV come from the germline V gene (reference sequence). There are 16 residues in the CDR3. CDR3 nucleotides: TGTGCCAGCAGTTTGGGCCGGGACAGGAGCTCCTACGAGCAGTACTTC. The encoded protein is CASSLGRDRSSYEQYF.

The V call is TRBV20-1, the J call TRBJ2-2; the D gene could be TRBD1 or TRBD2 (6 bases each). The CDR3 loop spans 16 amino acids. The V end lost 0 bases, the J end lost 2 bases, and 13 bases lay between the germline ends. The germline V gene encodes CDR1 DFQATT and CDR2 SNEGSKA (reference sequence). The CDR3 DNA follows: TGCAGTGCTAGAGATTACAGGGAGGCTAACACCGGGGAGCTGTTTTTT. It is translated as CSARDYREANTGELFF.

This chain connects TRBV7-9 to TRBJ1-1; weak D call: TRBD1 (5 bases). Trimming stripped 2 bases from V and 10 bases from J, with 11 bases between. This CDR3 contains 12 residues. Germline V gene sequence: CDR1 SEHNR, CDR2 FQNEAQ (reference sequence). The CDR3, as DNA: TGTGCCAGCAGCTTACAGGGTTTAGGAGCTTTCTTT. It translates to CASSLQGLGAFF. Full variable domain (outside the CDR3, taken from reference TRBV7-9 and TRBJ1-1): DTGVSQNPRHKITKRGQNVTFRCDPISEHNRLYWYRQTLGQGPEFLTYFQNEAQLEKSRLLSDRFSAERPKGSFSTLEIQRTEQGDSAMYLCASSLQGLGAFFGQGTRLTVV.

The chain has TRBV19 and TRBJ1-1, with D perhaps matching TRBD1 (5 bases). The CDR3 runs to 13 residues. The germline V and J ends were trimmed by 4 bases and 1 base, with 7 bases remaining between them. Germline loops: CDR1 LNHDA, CDR2 SQIVND (reference sequence). Written as DNA, the CDR3 is TGTGCCAGTAGTAAGACAGAGAACACTGAAGCTTTCTTT. Its translation: CASSKTENTEAFF.

The V gene is TRBV5-1, the J gene TRBJ1-2; a possible D gene is TRBD1 (5 bases). Germline V gene sequence: CDR1 SGHRS, CDR2 YFSETQ. Trimming left V 4 bases short and J 3 bases short, with 10 bases between. This CDR3 contains 13 residues. CDR3 sequence: CASSPLGDYGYTF. As DNA, the CDR3 is TGCGCCAGCAGCCCTCTGGGGGACTATGGCTACACCTTC. Filled out from reference TRBV5-1 and TRBJ1-2, the complete variable domain reads KAGVTQTPRYLIKTRGQQVTLSCSPISGHRSVSWYQQTPGQGLQFLFEYFSETQRNKGNFPGRFSGRQFSNSRSEMNVSTLELGDSALYLCASSPLGDYGYTFGSGTRLTVV.